This T cell receptor (beta chain) came from a study of shared clonotypes between healthy human individuals. Trimming took 6 bases from V and 1 from J, leaving 15 bases between them. Germline CDR1 reads MNHEY; CDR2 reads SMNVEV (reference sequence). This CDR3 is 15 amino acids long. Produced via immunoSEQ multiplex PCR; TCRdb's table is partial and in-frame only. This sample has a few million clones, with approximately 94% found just once. This chain connects TRBV27 to TRBJ1-1; D might be TRBD1 (6 bases). The source is a man between 18 and 29 years old in good health. Sequenced: naive CD4+ T cells sorted from blood. The sample's subset: CD45RA+ positively selected. The CDR3 bases are TGTGCCAGCAGCTCCTTGGGGGCGGGGAACACTGAAGCTTTCTTT. It specifies CASSSLGAGNTEAFF.